The clone carrying this TCR beta chain appeared a few times. This table comes from immunoSEQ multiplex PCR, and its TCRdb copy is limited to in-frame clones, with some not included. This table holds about a million clones, 70% to 85% found once. This sample is part of a study of shared clonotypes between healthy human individuals. The CDR3 length is 13 residues. V gave up 4 bases and J gave up 0 bases, with 9 bases separating them. Germline assignment: CDR1 SQVTM and CDR2 ANQGSEA. Sequencing was carried out using memory CD4+ T cells from PBMCs. Subset here: CD45RA-negative fraction. The chain joins TRBV29-1 to TRBJ1-1, with D perhaps TRBD1 (6 bases). This sequence originates from a man aged 18 to 29 in good health. Some clones in this sample may be carry-over from other donors' samples. The CDR3 here is CSVVTGVNTEAFF. CDR3 nucleotide sequence: TGCAGCGTTGTGACAGGAGTGAACACTGAAGCTTTCTTT.